The rows below give T cell receptor beta chains drawn from one sample of a study of CD8+ T cells in alopecia areata. TCRdb's copy holds only in-frame clones and misses some; the assay was immunoSEQ multiplex PCR. The sample has about 100,000 clones; approximately 59% are singletons. Material for sequencing was CD8+ T cells sorted from blood. The receptors shown here come from a human donor in good health. Each CDR3 is given without its conserved first and last residue. A D gene is named only where the DNA matches it firmly.

V gene	D gene	J gene	CDR3 protein
TRBV11-2	NA	TRBJ1-1	ASSLGAGTPVAEAF
TRBV4-1	NA	TRBJ1-1	ASSQEGALGEAF
TRBV6-6	TRBD2	TRBJ2-1	ASSYSLAGSKEQF
TRBV9	NA	TRBJ2-3	ASSVVQADTQY
TRBV5-1	TRBD2	TRBJ2-5	ASSLDLAGLETQY
TRBV2	TRBD1	TRBJ1-2	ASRGTDYGYT
TRBV11-2	NA	TRBJ2-5	ASSSRTPRWETQY
TRBV21-1	NA	TRBJ2-5	ASSVFRLQETQY
TRBV13	TRBD2	TRBJ2-5	ASTVAGGQETQY
TRBV6-5	NA	TRBJ1-1	ASSLAGNEAF
TRBV30	NA	TRBJ2-7	AWSVGGLRQHLDEQY
TRBV27	NA	TRBJ1-5	ASSLTGSQPQH
TRBV15	NA	TRBJ2-1	ATSRSSYNEQF
TRBV2	NA	TRBJ2-3	ASRATALRTDTQY
TRBV13	NA	TRBJ1-2	ASSLGSLYGYT
TRBV5-6	NA	TRBJ2-1	ASSPGLLGNEQF
TRBV7-9	NA	TRBJ1-2	ASSLGSQGINYGYT
TRBV5-1	NA	TRBJ2-7	ASSLVPAGTGIGTSWGIGFEQY
TRBV5-6	TRBD1	TRBJ2-7	ASSFTDRDVFEQY
TRBV29-1	NA	TRBJ2-1	SVDHMADEQF
TRBV23-1	TRBD2	TRBJ2-7	ASSPRGLAGGPSPYEQY
TRBV7-9	TRBD1	TRBJ2-7	ASSIQGDEQY
TRBV7-9	NA	TRBJ2-5	ASSLVGPQETQY
TRBV2	TRBD1	TRBJ1-1	AKAGTGESTTEAF
TRBV7-9	NA	TRBJ1-2	ASSLAPAGFYGYT
TRBV7-2	NA	TRBJ2-1	ASSWGWEQF
TRBV7-9	NA	TRBJ2-5	ASSLARQETQY
TRBV28	TRBD1	TRBJ1-2	ASSLVGQGDGYT
TRBV13	TRBD2	TRBJ2-3	ASSAGIAGASTDTQY
TRBV20-1	NA	TRBJ2-4	SARPYEY
TRBV2	NA	TRBJ2-2	ASIRNTGELF
TRBV28	NA	TRBJ2-5	ASSFMGWETQY
TRBV11-2	NA	TRBJ2-1	ASSLVAGNNEQF
TRBV4-3	NA	TRBJ2-4	ASSQARGAGHQY
TRBV21-1	NA	TRBJ1-5	ASSKAGQGSNQPQH
TRBV10-3	TRBD2	TRBJ2-3	AISESKAGGHTDTQY
TRBV7-2	TRBD2	TRBJ2-5	ASSISGGPQETQY
TRBV5-1	NA	TRBJ2-5	ASSLVGFQETQY
TRBV4-1	NA	TRBJ2-1	ASSQTGTEQF
TRBV25-1	TRBD2	TRBJ2-7	ASSESGGRAYGQY
TRBV5-6	TRBD1	TRBJ1-1	ASSFGTGNTEAF
TRBV7-2	NA	TRBJ1-1	ASSLGMNTEAF
TRBV5-6	TRBD1	TRBJ2-1	ASSLEGQGLTLFYNEQF
TRBV12-5	NA	TRBJ2-7	ASGFSTNEQY
TRBV2	NA	TRBJ2-3	ASSVTDPYTDTQY
TRBV5-6	NA	TRBJ2-5	ASSLVQGGLETQY
TRBV27	NA	TRBJ1-1	ASRPSLGIAEAF
TRBV19	NA	TRBJ2-3	ASSIRQHTDTQY
TRBV6-5	NA	TRBJ1-6	ASSYKGWSPLH
TRBV29-1	NA	TRBJ2-2	SAAQGTGELF
TRBV13	NA	TRBJ2-3	ASTLLGGLAKSQY
TRBV7-7	NA	TRBJ2-2	ASSLGVPGELF
TRBV11-2	NA	TRBJ2-3	ASSLEGRTTDTQY
TRBV6-5	NA	TRBJ1-1	ASSTWGGRNTEAF
TRBV2	TRBD1	TRBJ1-6	ASSIVQGARSPLH
TRBV9	NA	TRBJ2-3	ASSVDLTDTQY
TRBV2	NA	TRBJ1-3	ASTETGNTIY